Listed below are T cell receptor beta chains from one sample, sequenced in a study of blood T cells in healthy people across ages. TCRdb fed the 5' RACE reads into MiXCR, producing one record per CDR3 protein. In the table there are approximately 730,000 distinct CDR3 sequences, around 40% of which are singletons. Material for sequencing was blood. These receptors originate from a woman in her fifties or sixties in good health. The CDR3 runs from the conserved cysteine through the conserved F or W. The D gene is left open where the match is weak. Rows give clone size only sometimes, using once, few, many, or a class for an expanded clone.

D	V	J	size	CDR3	DNA
.	TRBV12-3/TRBV12-4	TRBJ2-3	.	CASSLALISTGLDTQYF	TGTGCCAGCAGTTTAGCGCTAATTTCGACCGGTTTGGATACGCAGTATTTT
.	TRBV3-1	TRBJ2-5	.	CASSQGPGRETQYF	TGTGCCAGCAGCCAAGGTCCAGGACGGGAGACCCAGTACTTC
.	TRBV4-3	TRBJ2-1	.	CASSQGGVRNNEQFF	TGCGCCAGCAGCCAAGGGGGGGTCAGAAACAATGAGCAGTTCTTC
.	TRBV6-5	TRBJ1-2	few	CASRTGSSYGYTF	TGTGCCAGCAGAACAGGGAGTAGCTATGGCTACACCTTC
.	TRBV5-1	TRBJ1-4	few	CASSLGDATNEKLFF	TGCGCCAGCAGCTTGGGAGATGCAACTAATGAAAAACTGTTTTTT
.	TRBV7-2	TRBJ2-2	.	CASSLVTGRTGELFF	TGTGCCAGCAGCTTAGTTACGGGCCGAACCGGGGAGCTGTTTTTT
.	TRBV20-1	TRBJ2-7	.	CSARVPGDEQYF	TGCAGTGCTAGAGTCCCGGGGGACGAGCAGTACTTC
.	TRBV3-1	TRBJ2-3	once	CASSQFAGGTQYF	TGTGCCAGCAGCCAATTCGCCGGGGGTACGCAGTATTTT
.	TRBV5-5	TRBJ2-5	many	CASSSAPTRSQETQYF	TGTGCCAGCAGTTCGGCCCCGACTAGGTCCCAAGAGACCCAGTACTTC
.	TRBV4-1	TRBJ2-2	.	CASSQEGLYTGELFF	TGCGCCAGCAGCCAAGAAGGCTTATACACCGGGGAGCTGTTTTTT
.	TRBV12-3/TRBV12-4	TRBJ1-5	.	CASSFGVGAGQPQHF	TGTGCCAGCAGTTTTGGTGTGGGGGCGGGTCAGCCCCAGCATTTT
TRBD2	TRBV10-2	TRBJ2-1	.	CASIISGGSYNEQFF	TGCGCCAGCATTATTAGCGGGGGCTCCTACAATGAGCAGTTCTTC
.	TRBV20-1	TRBJ2-4	.	CSASLADIQYF	TGCAGTGCTAGTCTGGCAGACATTCAGTACTTC
.	TRBV9	TRBJ1-4	.	CASSVGEAVGNEKLFF	TGTGCCAGCAGCGTAGGTGAGGCTGTGGGCAATGAAAAACTGTTTTTT
.	TRBV25-1	TRBJ1-1	once	CASIAPLPMNTEAFF	TGTGCCAGCATAGCACCCCTACCTATGAACACTGAAGCTTTCTTT
.	TRBV12-3/TRBV12-4	TRBJ2-1	.	CASSRDRTNEQFF	TGTGCCAGCAGTCGAGACAGAACCAATGAGCAGTTCTTC
.	TRBV6-2/TRBV6-3	TRBJ1-1	few	CASSLASTEAFF	TGTGCCAGCAGCCTCGCCAGCACTGAAGCTTTCTTT